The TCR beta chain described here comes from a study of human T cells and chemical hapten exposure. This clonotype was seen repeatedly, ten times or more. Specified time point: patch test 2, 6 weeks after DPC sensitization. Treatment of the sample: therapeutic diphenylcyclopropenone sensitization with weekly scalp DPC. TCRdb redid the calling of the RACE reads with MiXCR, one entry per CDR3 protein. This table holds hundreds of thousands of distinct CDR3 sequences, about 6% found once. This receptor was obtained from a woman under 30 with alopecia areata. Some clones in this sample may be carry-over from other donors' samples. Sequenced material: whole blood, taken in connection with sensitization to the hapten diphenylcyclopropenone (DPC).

The CDR3 DNA reads TGCAGCGTGCGACAGGGGGGCTTTGCAGATACGCAGTATTTT. It is translated as CSVRQGGFADTQYF. The chain couples TRBV29-1 to TRBJ2-3; 9 positions agree with TRBD1. The CDR3 contains 14 residues. Germline lookup yields CDR1 SQVTM and CDR2 ANQGSEA. V was pared by 6 bases and J by 4 bases, with 8 bases of the junction left unmatched.